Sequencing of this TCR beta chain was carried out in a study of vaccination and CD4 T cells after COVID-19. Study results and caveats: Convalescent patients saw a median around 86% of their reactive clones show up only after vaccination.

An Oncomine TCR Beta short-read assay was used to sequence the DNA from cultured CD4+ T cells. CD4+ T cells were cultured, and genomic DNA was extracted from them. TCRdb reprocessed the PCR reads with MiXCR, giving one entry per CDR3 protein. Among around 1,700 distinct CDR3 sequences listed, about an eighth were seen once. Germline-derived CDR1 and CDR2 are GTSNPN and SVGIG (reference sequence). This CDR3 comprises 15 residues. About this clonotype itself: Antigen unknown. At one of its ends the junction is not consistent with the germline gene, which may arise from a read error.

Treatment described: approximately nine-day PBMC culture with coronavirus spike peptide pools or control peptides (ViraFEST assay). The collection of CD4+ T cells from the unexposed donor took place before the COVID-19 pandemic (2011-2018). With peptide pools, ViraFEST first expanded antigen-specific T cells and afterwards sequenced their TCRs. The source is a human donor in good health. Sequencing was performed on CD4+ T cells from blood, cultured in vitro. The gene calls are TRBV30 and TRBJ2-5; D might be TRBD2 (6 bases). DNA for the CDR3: TGTGCCTGGGGATCCCCTTTCCGGGAGTACGAGATCCAGTACTTC. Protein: CAWGSPFREYEIQYF. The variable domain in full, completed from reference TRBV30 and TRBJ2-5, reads SQTIHQWPATLVQPVGSPLSLECTVEGTSNPNLYWYRQAAGRGLQLLFYSVGIGQISSEVPQNLSASRPQDRQFILSSKKLLLSDSGFYLCAWGSPFREYEIQYFGPGTRLLVL.